The clone carrying this T cell receptor (beta chain) was detected a few times. This CDR3 has 13 residues. Trimming at V came to 6 bases and at J to 6 bases, leaving 3 bases not matched to a gene. Germline assignment: CDR1 DFQATT and CDR2 SNEGSKA (reference sequence). Using MiXCR, TCRdb re-called clones from the PCR reads. The sample consists of under 20,000 clones, 25% to 30% of them appearing once. The sample originates from a study of metastatic and nonmetastatic thyroid tumors. Treatment of any kind had been given to no patient before thyroid surgery. The rearrangement links TRBV20-1 to TRBJ2-2; 11 nucleotides match TRBD2. This receptor was taken from a male donor with papillary thyroid cancer or a benign thyroid nodule (not recorded which). Some clones in this sample may be carry-over from other donors' samples. Material for sequencing was blood. The CDR3 reads CSAPSGRSGELFF. CDR3 in DNA: TGCAGTGCCCCTAGCGGGAGGTCCGGGGAGCTGTTTTTT.